This entry lists 17 T cell receptor beta chains sequenced from one sample in a study of blood T cell repertoires in COVID-19. The protocol was immunoSEQ multiplex PCR, while the TCRdb copy is restricted to in-frame clones and leaves out a portion. The repertoire has some 230,000 clones, around 81% of them found once; the top ten carry roughly 2.3%. Specimen: peripheral blood. Receptors originate from an older woman with acute or convalescent COVID-19.

V is TRBV24-1 and J is TRBJ2-4; 12 bases map to TRBD1. V lost 3 bases and J lost 8; bases outside the gene matches: 7. CDR3 length: 16 amino acids. CDR1 and CDR2 from the germline V gene are KGHDR and SFDVKD. CDR3 DNA sequence: TGTGCCACCAGTGATACCGGGACAGGGGGCTATGACATTCAGTACTTC. The encoded protein is CATSDTGTGGYDIQYF.

The chain links TRBV5-1 to TRBJ2-3; D unclear. This CDR3 spans 16 amino acids. Between the trimmed V and J ends, which lost 4 bases and 2 bases, there was a span of 17 bases. Per germline, CDR1 SGHRS and CDR2 YFSETQ. The CDR3 region is CASSLTTLLHTDTQYF. The CDR3 coding sequence is TGCGCCAGCAGCCTCACAACCCTGCTCCACACAGATACGCAGTATTTT.

This sequence joins TRBV18 and TRBJ2-6, with D possibly being TRBD1 (5 bases). Germline V gives CDR1 KGHSH, CDR2 LQKENI. There are 17 residues in the CDR3. With 4 bases removed from V and 2 bases from J, the gap between germline ends came to 15 bases. This chain's CDR3 is CASSLYRMSTGANVLTF. CDR3 sequence (DNA): TGTGCCAGCTCACTATACAGGATGTCTACTGGGGCCAACGTCCTGACTTTC.

This chain connects TRBV9 to TRBJ2-7; 11 bases agree with TRBD2. V was pared by 2 bases and J by 1 base, with 2 bases of the junction left unmatched. Germline CDR1 is SGDLS and CDR2 is YYNGEE. The CDR3 spans 15 residues. CDR3 residues: CASSVSGGGSYEQYF. In nucleotides, the CDR3 is TGTGCCAGCAGCGTTAGCGGGGGGGGTTCCTACGAGCAGTACTTC.

The chain joins TRBV9 to TRBJ2-1; 13 bases map to TRBD2. CDR3 length: 18 amino acids. V was clipped by 4 bases and J by 0 bases; unmatched bases: 7. Per the germline V gene, CDR1 is SGDLS and CDR2 is YYNGEE. The CDR3 loop is CASSPTSGGGSSYNEQFF. In DNA form, the CDR3 reads TGTGCCAGCAGCCCAACTAGCGGGGGGGGAAGCTCCTACAATGAGCAGTTCTTC.

V usage is TRBV7-9 and J usage is TRBJ2-3, with D possibly being TRBD1 (5 bases). This CDR3 is 15 amino acids long. V lost 0 bases to trimming and J lost 2 bases, with 9 bases between them. CDR1 and CDR2 from the germline V gene are SEHNR and FQNEAQ (reference sequence). The chain's CDR3 is CASSLAKGVTDTQYF. The CDR3 bases are TGTGCCAGCAGCTTAGCTAAAGGGGTCACAGATACGCAGTATTTT.

The rearrangement joins TRBV4-2 to TRBJ1-3, with D maybe TRBD1 (5 bases). The V end lost 0 bases, the J end lost 2 bases, and 11 bases lay between the germline ends. This CDR3 has 16 residues. Germline CDR1 and CDR2: LGHNA and YNFKEQ. The CDR3 reads CASSQDRGETGNTIYF. The CDR3 DNA reads TGTGCCAGCAGCCAAGATCGGGGGGAAACTGGAAACACCATATATTTT.

The chain has TRBV2 and TRBJ1-5; D gene uncertain. The CDR3 is 14 amino acids. V was pared by 1 base and J by 4 bases, with 8 bases between. Germline CDR1 is SNHLY and CDR2 is FYNNEI. Written as DNA, the CDR3 is TGTGCCAGCAGTGAAGGGGCAGCAAATCAGCCCCAGCATTTT. Its protein is CASSEGAANQPQHF. Together with reference TRBV2 and TRBJ1-5, the CDR3 gives the full variable domain: EPEVTQTPSHQVTQMGQEVILRCVPISNHLYFYWYRQILGQKVEFLVSFYNNEISEKSEIFDDQFSVERPDGSNFTLKIRSTKLEDSAMYFCASSEGAANQPQHFGDGTRLSIL.

Written as DNA, the CDR3 is TGTGCCAGCAGACCCGGGACAGGTGGAAACACCATATATTTT. This codes for CASRPGTGGNTIYF. The rearrangement joins TRBV6-5 to TRBJ1-3; 8 bases are a match to TRBD1. Germline CDR1 MNHEY, CDR2 SVGAGI. The V segment lost 6 bases and the J segment 3 bases; nucleotides outside the gene matches: 4. The CDR3 has 14 amino acids.

The chain recombines TRBV13 with TRBJ2-5; TRBD2 agrees at 13 bases. Germline assignment: CDR1 PRHDT and CDR2 FYEKMQ (reference sequence). This CDR3 has 18 amino acids. J lost 7 bases, V lost 0 bases, and 11 bases had no gene match. In DNA form, the CDR3 reads TGTGCCAGCAGCTTAGGCACCCCCCCGGGACTAGCGGGGTGGACCCAGTACTTC. Translating it yields CASSLGTPPGLAGWTQYF. The full variable domain, completed using reference TRBV13 and TRBJ2-5, is AAGVIQSPRHLIKEKRETATLKCYPIPRHDTVYWYQQGPGQDPQFLISFYEKMQSDKGSIPDRFSAQQFSDYHSELNMSSLELGDSALYFCASSLGTPPGLAGWTQYFGPGTRLLVL.

This clone was observed a handful of times. The chain carries TRBV30 and TRBJ1-3; no clear D. V was pared by 0 bases and J by 8 bases, with 5 bases between. The CDR3 length is 11 residues. Germline V lookup: CDR1 GTSNPN, CDR2 SVGIG (reference sequence). CDR3 nucleotides: TGTGCCTGGAGTGTACAGCACACCATATATTTT. Encoded protein: CAWSVQHTIYF.

The chain has TRBV11-2 and TRBJ2-2; no definite D call. V was pared by 0 bases and J by 7 bases, with 12 bases between. The V gene's germline CDR1 is SGHAT and CDR2 FQNNGV. CDR3 size: 15 residues. This CDR3 reads CASSLEARHYGELFF. In DNA form, the CDR3 reads TGTGCCAGCAGCTTAGAGGCACGACATTACGGGGAGCTGTTTTTT. The complete variable domain, with remaining parts taken from reference TRBV11-2 and TRBJ2-2, reads EAGVAQSPRYKIIEKRQSVAFWCNPISGHATLYWYQQILGQGPKLLIQFQNNGVVDDSQLPKDRFSAERLKGVDSTLKIQPAKLEDSAVYLCASSLEARHYGELFFGEGSRLTVL.

This chain links TRBV27 with TRBJ2-2; 10 bases fit TRBD2. J gave up 3 bases and V 1 base, and 11 bases lay outside the gene matches. The germline V gene encodes CDR1 MNHEY and CDR2 SMNVEV (reference sequence). This CDR3 is built from 19 residues. This chain's CDR3 is CASSLWRDTSGEHTGELFF. The CDR3 nucleotides read TGTGCCAGCAGTTTATGGAGGGATACTAGCGGGGAACACACCGGGGAGCTGTTTTTT.

This clone has just a few counts. The chain joins TRBV9 to TRBJ2-3; 8 nucleotides align to TRBD1. The CDR3 totals 15 residues. Looked up from germline, CDR1 is SGDLS and CDR2 is YYNGEE. J gave up 6 bases and V 4 bases, and 10 bases lay outside the gene matches. In DNA, the CDR3 is TGTGCCAGCAGCCCCGGACAGGGCGGTCGTGATACGCAGTATTTT. Translating gives CASSPGQGGRDTQYF.

The chain carries TRBV11-1 and TRBJ2-7; tentatively, D is TRBD1 (6 bases). Germline V gives CDR1 SGHAT, CDR2 FQDESV (reference sequence). V shed 3 bases and J shed 2 bases, with 14 bases lying between them. This CDR3 spans 15 amino acids. This CDR3 is CASSFQQGTTYEQYF. CDR3 nucleotides: TGTGCCAGCAGCTTCCAACAGGGAACAACCTACGAGCAGTACTTC.

The V call is TRBV27, the J call TRBJ1-1; 7 nucleotides match TRBD1. Germline values: CDR1 MNHEY, CDR2 SMNVEV (reference sequence). V lost 5 bases, J lost 5 bases, and 8 bases stayed unmatched. The CDR3 runs to 14 residues. In DNA form, the CDR3 reads TGTGCCAGCAGTCCACAGACAGGGAGGACTGAAGCTTTCTTT. It is translated as CASSPQTGRTEAFF.

The chain combines TRBV12-3 or TRBV12-4 with TRBJ2-7; D might be TRBD1 (6 bases). V dropped 5 bases and J dropped 0 bases, with 8 bases sitting between them. This CDR3 spans 13 amino acids. CDR3 region: CASSIQGSYEQYF. As DNA, the CDR3 is TGTGCCAGCAGTATACAGGGCTCCTACGAGCAGTACTTC.